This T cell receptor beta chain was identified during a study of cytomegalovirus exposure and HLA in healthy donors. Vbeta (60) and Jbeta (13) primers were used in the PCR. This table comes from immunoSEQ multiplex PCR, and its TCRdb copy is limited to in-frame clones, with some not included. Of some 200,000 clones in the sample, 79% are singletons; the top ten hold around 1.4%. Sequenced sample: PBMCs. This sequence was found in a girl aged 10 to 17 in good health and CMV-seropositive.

The DNA for the CDR3 is TGTGCCAGCTCACCACCCGGTGCAACTAATGAAAAACTGTTTTTT. Amino acid sequence: CASSPPGATNEKLFF. V usage is TRBV18 and J usage is TRBJ1-4; D remains ambiguous. V was clipped by 0 bases and J by 0 bases, with 5 bases between them. There are 15 residues in the CDR3. Germline CDR1 reads KGHSH; CDR2 reads LQKENI.